This T cell receptor (beta chain) emerged from a study of response to subunit inactivated influenza vaccine. Study-level findings and limits: Each seasonal influenza vaccination recruits few new T cells, the authors suggested.

MiXCR, run by TCRdb on the RT-PCR reads, gives a single entry per CDR3 protein. Of about 240,000 distinct CDR3 sequences in the sample, less than 15% were seen once. In its sample, this clonotype was seen a few times. Its antigen is currently unknown. This CDR3 has 13 residues. Trimming cost V 8 bases and J 0 bases; bases outside gene matches: 6. Per germline, CDR1 GTSNPN and CDR2 SVGIG (reference sequence). Specimen: non-naive T cells sorted from PBMCs, collected about 14 days before vaccination. V and J are TRBV30 and TRBJ2-7; 8 nucleotides agree with TRBD1. The TCR comes from a man in his forties or fifties who received an inactivated influenza vaccine. The CDR3: CAGHRGSSYEQYF. In DNA, the CDR3 is TGTGCCGGTCACAGGGGGAGCTCCTACGAGCAGTACTTC.